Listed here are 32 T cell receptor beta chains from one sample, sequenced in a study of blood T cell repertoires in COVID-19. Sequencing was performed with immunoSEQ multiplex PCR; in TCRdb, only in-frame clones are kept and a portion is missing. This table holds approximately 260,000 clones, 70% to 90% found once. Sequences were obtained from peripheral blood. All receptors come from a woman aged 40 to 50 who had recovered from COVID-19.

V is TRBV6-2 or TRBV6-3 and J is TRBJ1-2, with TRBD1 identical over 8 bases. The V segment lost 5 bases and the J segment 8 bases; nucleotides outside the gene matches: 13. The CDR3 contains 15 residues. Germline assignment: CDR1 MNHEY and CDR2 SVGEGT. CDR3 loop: CASSRPPTGARGYTF. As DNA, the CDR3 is TGTGCCAGCAGTCGCCCCCCGACAGGGGCTCGCGGCTACACCTTC.

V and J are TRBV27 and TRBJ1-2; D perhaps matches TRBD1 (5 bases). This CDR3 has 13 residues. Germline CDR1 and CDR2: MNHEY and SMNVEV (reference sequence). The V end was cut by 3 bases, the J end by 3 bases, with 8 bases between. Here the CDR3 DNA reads TGTGCCAGCAGTTTTTTCAGGGACTATGGCTACACCTTC. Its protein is CASSFFRDYGYTF.

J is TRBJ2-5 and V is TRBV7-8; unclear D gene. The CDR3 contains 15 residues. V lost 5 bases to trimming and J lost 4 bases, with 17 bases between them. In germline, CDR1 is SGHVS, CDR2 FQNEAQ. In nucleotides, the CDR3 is TGTGCCAGCAGCCACGACCGTGTGAGGTTAGAGACCCAGTACTTC. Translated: CASSHDRVRLETQYF. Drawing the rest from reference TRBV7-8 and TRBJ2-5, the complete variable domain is GAGVSQSPRYKVAKRGQDVALRCDPISGHVSLFWYQQALGQGPEFLTYFQNEAQLDKSGLPSDRFFAERPEGSVSTLKIQRTQQEDSAVYLCASSHDRVRLETQYFGPGTRLLVL.

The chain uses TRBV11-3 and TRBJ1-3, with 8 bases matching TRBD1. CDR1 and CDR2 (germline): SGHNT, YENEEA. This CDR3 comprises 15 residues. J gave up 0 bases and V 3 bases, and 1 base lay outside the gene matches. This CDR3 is CASSLDRVSGNTIYF. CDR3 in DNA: TGTGCCAGCAGCTTGGACAGGGTCTCTGGAAACACCATATATTTT.

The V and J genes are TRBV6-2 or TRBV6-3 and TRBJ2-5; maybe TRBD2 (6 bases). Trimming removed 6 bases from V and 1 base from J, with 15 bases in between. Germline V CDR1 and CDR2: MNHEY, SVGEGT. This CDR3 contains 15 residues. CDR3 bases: TGTGCCAGCAGCGAATACGGGGGAATCCAAGAGACCCAGTACTTC. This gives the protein CASSEYGGIQETQYF.

CDR3 DNA: TGTGCCAGCACTCCGGGCGGGGCGGAGACCCAGTACTTC. Translating gives CASTPGGAETQYF. The V call is TRBV6-5, the J call TRBJ2-5; the D gene is possibly TRBD2 (6 bases). The CDR3 runs to 13 residues. Trimming removed 7 bases from V and 5 bases from J, with 14 bases in between. Per germline, CDR1 MNHEY and CDR2 SVGAGI.

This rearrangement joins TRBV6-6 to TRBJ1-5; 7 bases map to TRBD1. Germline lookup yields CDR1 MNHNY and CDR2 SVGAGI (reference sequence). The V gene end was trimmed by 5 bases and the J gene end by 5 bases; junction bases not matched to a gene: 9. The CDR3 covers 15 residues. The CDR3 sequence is CASSRPGTVDQPQHF. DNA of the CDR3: TGTGCCAGCAGTCGACCCGGGACAGTCGATCAGCCCCAGCATTTT.

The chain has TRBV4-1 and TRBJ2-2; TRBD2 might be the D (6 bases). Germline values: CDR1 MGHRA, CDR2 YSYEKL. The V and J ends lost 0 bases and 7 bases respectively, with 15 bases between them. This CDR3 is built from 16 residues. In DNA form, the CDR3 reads TGCGCCAGCAGCCAAGACGGGGGTGTTTTGTACGGGGAGCTGTTTTTT. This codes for CASSQDGGVLYGELFF.

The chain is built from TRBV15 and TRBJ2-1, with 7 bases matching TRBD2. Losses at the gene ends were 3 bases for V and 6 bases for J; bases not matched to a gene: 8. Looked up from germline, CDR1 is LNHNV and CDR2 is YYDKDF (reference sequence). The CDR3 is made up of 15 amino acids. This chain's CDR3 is CATSSPGTTSNEQFF. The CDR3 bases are TGTGCCACCAGCAGCCCCGGGACTACATCCAATGAGCAGTTCTTC.

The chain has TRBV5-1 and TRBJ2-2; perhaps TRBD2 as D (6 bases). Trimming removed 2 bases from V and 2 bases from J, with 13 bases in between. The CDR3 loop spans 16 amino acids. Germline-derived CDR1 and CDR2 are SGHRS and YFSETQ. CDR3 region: CASSFGGAVNTGELFF. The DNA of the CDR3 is TGCGCCAGCAGCTTTGGAGGGGCCGTTAACACCGGGGAGCTGTTTTTT.

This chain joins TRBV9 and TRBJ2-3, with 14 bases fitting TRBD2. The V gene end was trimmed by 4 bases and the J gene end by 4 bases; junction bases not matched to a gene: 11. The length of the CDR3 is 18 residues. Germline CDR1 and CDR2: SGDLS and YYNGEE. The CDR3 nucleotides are TGTGCCAGCAGCTCCGGGACTAGCGGGAGTTTAGGGGCAGATACGCAGTATTTT. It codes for CASSSGTSGSLGADTQYF.

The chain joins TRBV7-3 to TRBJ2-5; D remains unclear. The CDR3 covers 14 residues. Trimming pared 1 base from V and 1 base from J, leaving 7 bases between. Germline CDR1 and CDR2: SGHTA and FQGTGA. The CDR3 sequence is CASSLNRAQETQYF. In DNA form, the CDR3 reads TGTGCCAGCAGCTTAAACAGAGCCCAAGAGACCCAGTACTTC.

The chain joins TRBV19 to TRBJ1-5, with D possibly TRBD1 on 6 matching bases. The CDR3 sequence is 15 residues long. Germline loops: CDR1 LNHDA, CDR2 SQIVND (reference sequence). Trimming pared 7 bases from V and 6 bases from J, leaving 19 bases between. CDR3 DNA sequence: TGTGCCAGTAACCCTCCCACAGGGATTGGTCAGCCCCAGCATTTT. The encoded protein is CASNPPTGIGQPQHF.

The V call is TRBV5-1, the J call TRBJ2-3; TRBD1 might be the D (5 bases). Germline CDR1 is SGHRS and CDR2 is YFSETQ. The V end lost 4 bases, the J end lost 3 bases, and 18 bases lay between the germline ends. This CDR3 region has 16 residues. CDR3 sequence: CASSPPIGAGTDTQYF. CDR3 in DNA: TGCGCCAGCAGCCCCCCTATAGGGGCCGGGACAGATACGCAGTATTTT.

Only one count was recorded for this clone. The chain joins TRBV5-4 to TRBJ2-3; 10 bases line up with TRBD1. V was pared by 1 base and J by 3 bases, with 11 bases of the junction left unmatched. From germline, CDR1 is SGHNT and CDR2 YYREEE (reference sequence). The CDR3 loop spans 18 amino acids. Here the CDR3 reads CASSLNLPGQGRTDTQYF. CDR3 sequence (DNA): TGTGCCAGCAGCTTGAACTTACCGGGACAGGGGAGAACAGATACGCAGTATTTT.

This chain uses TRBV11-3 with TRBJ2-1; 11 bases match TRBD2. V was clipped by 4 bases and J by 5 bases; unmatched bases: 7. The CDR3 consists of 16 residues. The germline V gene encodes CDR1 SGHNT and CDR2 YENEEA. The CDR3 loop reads CASSSRTSGSHNEQFF. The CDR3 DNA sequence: TGTGCCAGCAGCTCTCGGACTAGCGGGTCCCACAATGAGCAGTTCTTC.

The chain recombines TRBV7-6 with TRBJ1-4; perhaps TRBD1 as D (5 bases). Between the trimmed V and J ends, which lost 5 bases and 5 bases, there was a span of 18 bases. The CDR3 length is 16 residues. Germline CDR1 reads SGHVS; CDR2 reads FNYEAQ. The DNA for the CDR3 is TGTGCCAGCAGCCCTGCGGCGGGGGATTTAAATGAAAAACTGTTTTTT. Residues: CASSPAAGDLNEKLFF.

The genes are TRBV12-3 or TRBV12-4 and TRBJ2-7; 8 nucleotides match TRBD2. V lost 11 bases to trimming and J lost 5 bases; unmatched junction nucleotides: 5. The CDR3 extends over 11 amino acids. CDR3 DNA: TGTGCCTCCGGGACTAGGCACGAGCAGTACTTC. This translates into CASGTRHEQYF.

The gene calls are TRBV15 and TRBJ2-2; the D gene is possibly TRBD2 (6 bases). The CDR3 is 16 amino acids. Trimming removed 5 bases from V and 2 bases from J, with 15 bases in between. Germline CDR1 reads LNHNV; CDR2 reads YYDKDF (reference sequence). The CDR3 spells CATSRLGTVNTGELFF. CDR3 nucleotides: TGTGCCACCAGCCGCCTCGGGACTGTAAACACCGGGGAGCTGTTTTTT.

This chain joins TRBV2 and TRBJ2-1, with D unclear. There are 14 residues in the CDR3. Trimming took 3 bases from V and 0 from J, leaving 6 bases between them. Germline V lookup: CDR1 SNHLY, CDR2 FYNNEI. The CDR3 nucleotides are TGTGCCAGCAGTGACGAGAGCTCCTACAATGAGCAGTTCTTC. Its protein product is CASSDESSYNEQFF.

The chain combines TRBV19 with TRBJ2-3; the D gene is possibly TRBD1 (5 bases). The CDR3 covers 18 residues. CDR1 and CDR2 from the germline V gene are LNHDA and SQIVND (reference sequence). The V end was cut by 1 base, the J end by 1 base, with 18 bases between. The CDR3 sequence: CASSIVARQARGTDTQYF. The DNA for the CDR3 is TGTGCCAGTAGTATAGTAGCCCGGCAGGCCAGGGGCACAGATACGCAGTATTTT.

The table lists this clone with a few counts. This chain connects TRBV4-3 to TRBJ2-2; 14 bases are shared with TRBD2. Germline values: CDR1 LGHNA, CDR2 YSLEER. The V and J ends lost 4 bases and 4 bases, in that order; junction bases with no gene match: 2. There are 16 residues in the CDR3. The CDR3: CASSPGTSGSTGELFF. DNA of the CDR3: TGCGCCAGCAGCCCGGGGACTAGCGGGAGCACCGGGGAGCTGTTTTTT.

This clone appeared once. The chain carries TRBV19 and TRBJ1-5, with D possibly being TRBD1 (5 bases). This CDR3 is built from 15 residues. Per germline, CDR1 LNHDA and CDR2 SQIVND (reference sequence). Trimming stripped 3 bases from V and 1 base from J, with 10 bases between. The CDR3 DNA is TGTGCCAGTAGTATTTCGACAGCAAGCAATCAGCCCCAGCATTTT. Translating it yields CASSISTASNQPQHF.

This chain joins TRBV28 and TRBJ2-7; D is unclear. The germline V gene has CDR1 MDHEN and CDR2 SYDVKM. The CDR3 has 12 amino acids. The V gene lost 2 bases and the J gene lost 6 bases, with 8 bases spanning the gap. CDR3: CASSLTLGEQYF. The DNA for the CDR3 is TGTGCCAGCAGTTTAACCCTAGGCGAGCAGTACTTC.

Written as DNA, the CDR3 is TGTGCCAGCAGCGACGGAGCGGGGGGGCCACGGGAGCAGTACTTC. Protein: CASSDGAGGPREQYF. The chain links TRBV9 to TRBJ2-7; TRBD2 matches 10 bases. J lost 7 bases, V lost 3 bases, and 10 bases had no gene match. This CDR3 has 15 amino acids. Germline values: CDR1 SGDLS, CDR2 YYNGEE. The variable domain in full, with the rest retrieved from reference TRBV9 and TRBJ2-7, is DSGVTQTPKHLITATGQRVTLRCSPRSGDLSVYWYQQSLDQGLQFLIQYYNGEERAKGNILERFSAQQFPDLHSELNLSSLELGDSALYFCASSDGAGGPREQYFGPGTRLTVT.

This CDR3 reads CASSLDGGTSGRETYEQYF. The CDR3 bases are TGTGCCAGCAGCCTCGACGGTGGGACTAGCGGGAGAGAAACCTACGAGCAGTACTTC. The chain recombines TRBV7-8 with TRBJ2-7, with 14 bases identical to TRBD2. The CDR3 sequence is 19 residues long. Germline values: CDR1 SGHVS, CDR2 FQNEAQ. V lost 5 bases, J lost 2 bases, and 14 bases stayed unmatched.

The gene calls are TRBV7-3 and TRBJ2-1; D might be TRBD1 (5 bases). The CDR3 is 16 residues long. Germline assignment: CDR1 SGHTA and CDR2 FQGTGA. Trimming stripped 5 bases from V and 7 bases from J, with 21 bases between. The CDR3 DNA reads TGTGCCAGCAGCCCCCAGGTCAGGGTCGCGATAAATGAGCAGTTCTTC. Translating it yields CASSPQVRVAINEQFF. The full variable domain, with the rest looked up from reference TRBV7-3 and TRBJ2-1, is GAGVSQTPSNKVTEKGKYVELRCDPISGHTALYWYRQSLGQGPEFLIYFQGTGAADDSGLPNDRFFAVRPEGSVSTLKIQRTERGDSAVYLCASSPQVRVAINEQFFGPGTRLTVL.

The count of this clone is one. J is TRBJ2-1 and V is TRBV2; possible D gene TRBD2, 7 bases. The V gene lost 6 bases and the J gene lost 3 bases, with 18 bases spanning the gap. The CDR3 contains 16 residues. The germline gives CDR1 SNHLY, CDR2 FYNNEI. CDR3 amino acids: CASRTRGGGFYNEQFF. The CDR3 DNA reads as TGTGCCAGCAGGACGAGAGGGGGGGGCTTCTACAATGAGCAGTTCTTC. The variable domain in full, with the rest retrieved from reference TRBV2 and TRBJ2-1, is EPEVTQTPSHQVTQMGQEVILRCVPISNHLYFYWYRQILGQKVEFLVSFYNNEISEKSEIFDDQFSVERPDGSNFTLKIRSTKLEDSAMYFCASRTRGGGFYNEQFFGPGTRLTVL.

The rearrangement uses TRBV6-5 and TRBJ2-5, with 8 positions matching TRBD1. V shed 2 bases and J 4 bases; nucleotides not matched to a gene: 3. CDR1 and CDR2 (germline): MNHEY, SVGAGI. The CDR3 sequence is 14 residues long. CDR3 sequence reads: CASSYQTGGETQYF. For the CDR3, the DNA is TGTGCCAGCAGTTACCAAACAGGGGGAGAGACCCAGTACTTC.

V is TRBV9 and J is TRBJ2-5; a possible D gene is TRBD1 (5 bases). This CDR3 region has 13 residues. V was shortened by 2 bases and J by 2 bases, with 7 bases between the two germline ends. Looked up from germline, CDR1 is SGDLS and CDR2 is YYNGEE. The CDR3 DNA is TGTGCCAGCAGCGTGACAGCTCAAGAGACCCAGTACTTC. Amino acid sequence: CASSVTAQETQYF.

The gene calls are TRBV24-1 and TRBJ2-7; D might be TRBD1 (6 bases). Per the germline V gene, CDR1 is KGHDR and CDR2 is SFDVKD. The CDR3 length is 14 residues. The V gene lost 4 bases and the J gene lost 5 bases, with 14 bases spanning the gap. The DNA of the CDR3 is TGTGCCACCAGTGAAGCCGGACAGAAACACGAGCAGTACTTC. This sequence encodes CATSEAGQKHEQYF.

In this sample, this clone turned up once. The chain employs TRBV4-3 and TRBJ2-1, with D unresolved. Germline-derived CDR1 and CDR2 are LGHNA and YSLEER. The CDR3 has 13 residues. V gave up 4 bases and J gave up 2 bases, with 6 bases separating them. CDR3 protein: CASSPPTYNEQFF. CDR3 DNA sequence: TGCGCCAGCAGCCCCCCAACCTACAATGAGCAGTTCTTC.